This TCR beta chain was sequenced during a study of shared clonotypes between healthy human individuals. Background on the study: Ranging from 18 to 49 in age, donors were two women and a few men. Study outcomes and limitations: Naive CD4 clonotypes overlapped across a handful of donors at approximately 5.3%.

Repertoires were generated with immunoSEQ multiplex PCR, while TCRdb's copy carries only in-frame clones and drops some. Of a few million clones listed, approximately 95% were seen once; the top ten hold about 0.37%. This clone was counted a single time. Antigen specificity is unknown. Germline lookup yields CDR1 SNHLY and CDR2 FYNNEI. With V trimmed by 6 bases and J by 1 base, 12 bases remained unmatched. The CDR3 has 17 residues. The chain couples TRBV2 to TRBJ1-1; the match to TRBD1 covers 9 bases. Sequences were obtained from naive CD4+ T cells from PBMCs. Subset indicated: CD45RA+ positively selected. This receptor was obtained from a man aged 18 to 30 in good health. Some clones in this sample may be carry-over from other donors' samples. CDR3 sequence: CASRIDRGAVGNTEAFF. CDR3 coding DNA: TGTGCCAGCAGGATTGACAGGGGGGCCGTTGGGAACACTGAAGCTTTCTTT.